Detailed here is one T cell receptor beta chain. Its antigen is currently unknown. This entry comes from a study of cytomegalovirus exposure and HLA in healthy donors. Whole-study findings and limits: Cytomegalovirus association was assigned to about 150 TCR beta chains. Of the V segments, some could not be distinguished, including TRBV6-2 and TRBV6-3, and were excluded. No immune exposure information besides CMV serostatus was available. An ancestry cluster, one associated with Asian ancestry, reportedly showed fewer N-insertions than the approximately 670-donor mean in a later analysis.

Deletions cut 1 base from V and 0 bases from J, with 7 bases between. The CDR3 consists of 15 residues. Germline CDR1 reads SGHNT; CDR2 reads YENEEA. The PCR made use of 60 Vbeta and 13 Jbeta primers. Clones were sequenced by immunoSEQ multiplex PCR, and TCRdb holds only the in-frame ones, with some missing. Of 150,000 or so clones listed, more than 60% are singletons. Sequencing used PBMCs. The gene calls are TRBV11-3 and TRBJ2-1; D unresolved. This clonotype was obtained from a woman between 35 and 50 years old in good health and CMV-seronegative. In nucleotides, the CDR3 is TGTGCCAGCAGCTTAGGAAGGAGCTCCTACAATGAGCAGTTCTTC. It encodes CASSLGRSSYNEQFF.